The rows below give T cell receptor beta chains drawn from one sample of a study of blood T cell repertoires in COVID-19. Generated by immunoSEQ multiplex PCR, the TCRdb table keeps only in-frame clones and is missing some. Here the sample spans roughly 380,000 clones, around nine tenths being singletons. Sequencing was done on a sample of peripheral blood. These receptors came from a woman aged 40 to 55 with COVID-19, enrolled during active disease. CDR3s include the opening cysteine and the closing phenylalanine or tryptophan. D genes are given only for firm matches.

j_call d_call v_call cdr3_nt cdr3_aa
TRBJ2-1 TRBD1 TRBV7-6 TGTGCCAGCAGCTTATCGCGTGGGGACAGGGGATTAGGTGAGCAGTTCTTC CASSLSRGDRGLGEQFF
TRBJ2-7 - TRBV20-1 TGCAGTGCTACTGACAGGCCGTCCTACGAGCAGTACTTC CSATDRPSYEQYF
TRBJ2-3 - TRBV6-6 TGTGCCAGCAGTTACGGGCGGGGAGGCACAGATACGCAGTATTTT CASSYGRGGTDTQYF
TRBJ2-1 - TRBV5-1 TGCGCCAGCAGCTTGTCCTGGGGGACATACAATGAGCAGTTCTTC CASSLSWGTYNEQFF
TRBJ2-2 TRBD2 TRBV27 TGTGCCAGCGGTCCAGGACTAGCCCCCACCGGGGAGCTGTTTTTT CASGPGLAPTGELFF
TRBJ1-1 - TRBV19 TGTGCCAGCCGATCCACACTGAACACTGAAGCTTTCTTT CASRSTLNTEAFF
TRBJ2-3 TRBD2 TRBV5-1 TGCGCCAGCAGCTTGGGGCCGACTAGCGGCACAGATACGCAGTATTTT CASSLGPTSGTDTQYF
TRBJ2-3 - TRBV12-3/TRBV12-4 TGTGCCAGCAGTCCCCCCGCAGATACGCAGTATTTT CASSPPADTQYF
TRBJ1-6 TRBD1 TRBV6-5 TGTGCCAGCAACCCCGGGACAGGGACTTTATCACCCCTCCACTTT CASNPGTGTLSPLHF
TRBJ2-2 TRBD1 TRBV10-1 TGCGCCAGACACCAGGGGGCCCCTCCTAACACCGGGGAGCTGTTTTTT CARHQGAPPNTGELFF
TRBJ2-7 - TRBV5-5 TGTGCCAGCAGTAAGGACTCGCTCGGGGAGCAGTACTTC CASSKDSLGEQYF
TRBJ1-4 TRBD1 TRBV7-8 TGTGCCAGCAGCGCGGACAGGGGCTATGAAAAACTGTTTTTT CASSADRGYEKLFF
TRBJ1-1 - TRBV28 TGTGCCAGCAGTTTAGACGCGGTTAATGGTGAAGCTTTCTTT CASSLDAVNGEAFF
TRBJ2-1 TRBD1 TRBV5-1 TGCGCCAGCAGCTTGCAGGGGGCCTCCTACAATGAGCAGTTCTTC CASSLQGASYNEQFF
TRBJ2-7 - TRBV6-6 TGTGCCAGCAGTTACTCGGGCGGAGGGGACGAGCAGTACTTC CASSYSGGGDEQYF